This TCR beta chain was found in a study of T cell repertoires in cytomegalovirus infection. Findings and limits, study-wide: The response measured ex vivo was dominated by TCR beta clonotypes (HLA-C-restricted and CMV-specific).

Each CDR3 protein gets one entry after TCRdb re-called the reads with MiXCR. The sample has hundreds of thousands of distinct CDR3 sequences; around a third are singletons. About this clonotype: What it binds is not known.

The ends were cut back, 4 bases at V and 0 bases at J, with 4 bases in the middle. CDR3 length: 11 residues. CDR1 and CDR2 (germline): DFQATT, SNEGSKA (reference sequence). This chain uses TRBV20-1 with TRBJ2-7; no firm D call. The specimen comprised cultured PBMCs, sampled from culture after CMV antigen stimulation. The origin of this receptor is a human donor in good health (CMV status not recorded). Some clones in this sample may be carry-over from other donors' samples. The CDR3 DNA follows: TGCAGTGCTACTAGCTCCTACGAGCAGTACTTC. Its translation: CSATSSYEQYF.